This TCR beta chain was profiled in a study of CD8+ T cells in alopecia areata (dated by TCRdb to the late 2010s). Describing the broader study: The treated patients, all with moderate-to-severe alopecia areata, were enrolled in an open-label pilot trial of oral tofacitinib given at 5 to 10 mg twice daily. Patients stayed on tofacitinib for 6 to 18 months and then had 6 months of follow-up off drug so that delayed response and recurrence could be assessed. The SALT score, which quantifies the percentage of affected scalp surface area, was used to measure disease severity in treated patients. To study T cell clonal expansion in alopecia areata, the researchers applied high-throughput TCRbeta sequencing to both the C3H/HeJ mouse model and human patients. In humans, TCRbeta sequencing was performed on scalp tissue and on sorted CD4+ and CD8+ peripheral blood T cells from healthy controls and from patients with patchy or totalis/universalis alopecia areata. Biopsies were taken from tofacitinib-treated patients at baseline and again at 4 and 24 weeks into treatment, and several of those patients also had a later scalp biopsy. Scalp clonality was compared across normal scalp (n=4), patchy alopecia areata scalp (n=8), and alopecia totalis/universalis scalp (n=8). RNA was extracted with the PAXgene miRNA kit for fixed scalp, the miRNeasy kit for PBMCs, and the RNeasy kit for mouse skin. TCRbeta CDR3 regions were amplified by immunoSEQ multiplex PCR using 35 Vbeta forward and 13 Jbeta reverse primers. The paper as a whole reports these results and caveats: Because the treated cohort was small and had only one nonresponder, larger studies are needed to examine links between baseline CD8+ expansion and response. Lesional scalp, especially in alopecia totalis/universalis, showed higher clonality and more expanded CD8+ clones than normal scalp, suggesting antigenic drive. Resident alphabeta T cells in normal human skin are also sequenced, complicating scalp TCR repertoire analysis, unlike mouse skin dominated by gammadelta T cells. Compared with mice, TCR sequences shared between patients were less clear, possibly partly because of HLA diversity across the patient population. During tofacitinib treatment, many expanded lesional clones remained in scalp and blood, and this persistence may partly explain relapse after treatment is stopped. Scalp clonality and the number of expanded CD8+ clones among the top 100 scalp clones were significantly decreased by tofacitinib.

Its CDR3 holds 14 amino acids, cysteine through phenylalanine. Left in the record is the CDR3 DNA by itself, 42 bases read in frame from the first base. V is reduced by 6 bases and J by 6 bases, leaving a spacing of 14 bases between them. Reading the germline V gene (reference sequence) gives CDR1 MNHNY and CDR2 SVGAGI. The library was made by the immunoSEQ multiplex PCR assay. To provide template for TCR sequencing, every sample had RNA extracted and reverse transcribed into cDNA. SuperScript III was used to make first-strand cDNA, primed with a 2:1 mix of oligo-dT and random hexamers. A synthetic immune receptor repertoire was used to measure amplification bias, and any remaining bias was corrected computationally. From the authors' description of their analysis: Raw reads were preprocessed to remove errors, and CDR3 was defined according to IMGT conventions as the region from the conserved cysteine to phenylalanine. To get clonality, Shannon entropy was normalized by log2 of the number of productive unique TCRs and the result was subtracted from 1. Scalp TCRbeta sequences were cross-referenced with sorted blood CD4 and CD8 repertoires so that the CD4 or CD8 identity of scalp clones could be inferred. TCRdb's version of the immuneACCESS table is confined to in-frame rearrangements and falls short of the full clone set. An unresolved V gene accounts for under half of the shortfall where checked; the remainder is of unknown origin. V, J and clone size are those of that table, while D and trimming were read from the DNA. For this sample the table gives approximately 280,000 clones, of which 58% were detected only once. The ten largest make up under 2% of the sample.

In this sample, this clone turned up a few times. Its specific antigen is unknown. Base qualities are not provided; no much larger clone lies one nucleotide away. The time point label of this sample denotes: roughly 24 weeks on oral tofacitinib. Per the publication, the treatment or condition label means: oral pan-JAK inhibitor, 5-10 mg twice daily. Lesional scalp punch biopsies and peripheral blood were obtained from alopecia areata patients. After PBMCs were isolated by density centrifugation and stained for CD3, CD4 and CD8, a FACSAria was used to sort CD4+ and CD8+ T cells. The clonotype was recovered from a human donor with alopecia areata. Sequencing used CD4+ T cells sorted from blood, obtained at week 24, from a patient treated with tofacitinib. The V gene is TRBV6-6 and the J gene is TRBJ1-4, with the D gene not confidently named. In nucleotide form, the sequence is TGTGCCAGCAGCCCCCGCTTAGGCTATGAAAAACTGTTTTTT. This is translated as CASSPRLGYEKLFF.